These 23 T cell receptor beta chains originate from one sample sequenced in a study of T cell responses to AZD1222 COVID-19 vaccine. Sequencing was performed with immunoSEQ multiplex PCR; in TCRdb, only in-frame clones are kept and a portion is missing. The sample records some 110,000 clones, 85% to 95% being singletons. Sample: peripheral blood, taken on day 0 of AZD1222 vaccination. These receptors were collected from an adult in good health.

The V gene is TRBV11-2, the J gene TRBJ1-1, with D perhaps matching TRBD1 (6 bases). The germline CDR1 and CDR2 sequences are SGHAT and FQNNGV. The length of the CDR3 is 13 residues. Trimming cost V 6 bases and J 3 bases, with 11 bases left between them. The CDR3 protein is CASSFGGHTEAFF. DNA of the CDR3: TGTGCCAGCAGTTTTGGGGGGCACACTGAAGCTTTCTTT. The variable domain in full, completed from reference TRBV11-2 and TRBJ1-1, reads EAGVAQSPRYKIIEKRQSVAFWCNPISGHATLYWYQQILGQGPKLLIQFQNNGVVDDSQLPKDRFSAERLKGVDSTLKIQPAKLEDSAVYLCASSFGGHTEAFFGQGTRLTVV.

The chain employs TRBV27 and TRBJ2-7; D remains unclear. This CDR3 spans 12 amino acids. Trimming took off 8 bases at V and 2 bases at J, with 10 bases between the two ends. CDR1 MNHEY and CDR2 SMNVEV come from the germline V gene (reference sequence). CDR3 sequence reads: CASQSPAYEQYF. The CDR3 nucleotides are TGTGCCAGCCAATCCCCCGCCTACGAGCAGTACTTC.

The V call is TRBV6-5, the J call TRBJ2-3; D is uncertain. The CDR3 sequence is 13 residues long. Germline V gives CDR1 MNHEY, CDR2 SVGAGI. Trimming took off 4 bases at V and 1 base at J, with 6 bases between the two ends. The CDR3 coding sequence is TGTGCCAGCAGTTTGGGTGGCACAGATACGCAGTATTTT. It yields the protein CASSLGGTDTQYF.

The chain uses TRBV30 and TRBJ2-7; TRBD1 matches at 9 bases. Germline CDR1 GTSNPN, CDR2 SVGIG (reference sequence). CDR3 size: 16 residues. J gave up 4 bases and V 0 bases, and 10 bases lay outside the gene matches. The CDR3 coding sequence is TGTGCCTGGAGTGTAGACCCAACAGGGGGCAAGTACGAGCAGTACTTC. Its protein product is CAWSVDPTGGKYEQYF. Supplemented by reference TRBV30 and TRBJ2-7, the full variable domain reads SQTIHQWPATLVQPVGSPLSLECTVEGTSNPNLYWYRQAAGRGLQLLFYSVGIGQISSEVPQNLSASRPQDRQFILSSKKLLLSDSGFYLCAWSVDPTGGKYEQYFGPGTRLTVT.

The chain recombines TRBV28 with TRBJ1-6; D is unclear. V was shortened by 5 bases and J by 15 bases, with 17 bases between the two germline ends. There are 13 residues in the CDR3. Germline CDR1 is MDHEN and CDR2 is SYDVKM. For the CDR3, the DNA is TGTGCCAGCAGTAATCCTACGACAAGGGACCTCCACTTT. It encodes CASSNPTTRDLHF. The full variable domain, rest sourced from reference TRBV28 and TRBJ1-6, is DVKVTQSSRYLVKRTGEKVFLECVQDMDHENMFWYRQDPGLGLRLIYFSYDVKMKEKGDIPEGYSVSREKKERFSLILESASTNQTSMYLCASSNPTTRDLHFGNGTRLTVT.

This rearrangement joins TRBV13 to TRBJ2-1; a weak D match, TRBD1 (5 bases). CDR1 is PRHDT, CDR2 FYEKMQ, per germline (reference sequence). V was shortened by 1 base and J by 0 bases, with 10 bases between the two germline ends. The CDR3 consists of 16 residues. CDR3 sequence: CASSLVDSSSYNEQFF. CDR3 DNA sequence: TGTGCCAGCAGCTTAGTCGACAGTAGCTCCTACAATGAGCAGTTCTTC. Complete variable domain (other parts from reference TRBV13 and TRBJ2-1): AAGVIQSPRHLIKEKRETATLKCYPIPRHDTVYWYQQGPGQDPQFLISFYEKMQSDKGSIPDRFSAQQFSDYHSELNMSSLELGDSALYFCASSLVDSSSYNEQFFGPGTRLTVL.

The rearrangement links TRBV7-3 to TRBJ2-2, with 8 nucleotides matching TRBD1. J gave up 4 bases and V 1 base, and 11 bases lay outside the gene matches. Per germline, CDR1 SGHTA and CDR2 FQGTGA. The CDR3 is made up of 18 amino acids. The CDR3 protein is CASSLNMVQGAGTGELFF. The CDR3 nucleotides read TGTGCCAGCAGCTTAAATATGGTGCAGGGGGCAGGCACCGGGGAGCTGTTTTTT. The full variable domain, completed using reference TRBV7-3 and TRBJ2-2, is GAGVSQTPSNKVTEKGKYVELRCDPISGHTALYWYRQSLGQGPEFLIYFQGTGAADDSGLPNDRFFAVRPEGSVSTLKIQRTERGDSAVYLCASSLNMVQGAGTGELFFGEGSRLTVL.

The chain recombines TRBV27 with TRBJ2-5; 8 positions agree with TRBD2. The CDR3 has 15 amino acids. CDR1 MNHEY and CDR2 SMNVEV come from the germline V gene (reference sequence). After removal of 0 bases from V and 5 bases from J, the junction contained 5 bases not matched to a gene. Here the CDR3 DNA reads TGTGCCAGCAGTTTATCAGGACTAGCTTTTGAGACCCAGTACTTC. Translation gives CASSLSGLAFETQYF.

The chain combines TRBV12-3 or TRBV12-4 with TRBJ1-2; D not resolved. Trimming cost V 5 bases and J 6 bases, with 7 bases left between them. CDR3 length equals 11 residues. The CDR3 here is CASSGPHGYTF. CDR3 nucleotides: TGTGCCAGCAGTGGACCCCATGGCTACACCTTC.

The V call is TRBV6-5, the J call TRBJ1-1; D gene unclear. The CDR3 is made up of 13 amino acids. V lost 11 bases to trimming and J lost 1 base, with 14 bases between them. Germline-derived CDR1 and CDR2 are MNHEY and SVGAGI. The CDR3 region is CASNQFRNTEAFF. In DNA form, the CDR3 reads TGTGCCTCGAACCAGTTCAGGAACACTGAAGCTTTCTTT.

This rearrangement joins TRBV2 to TRBJ2-5; 7 bases map to TRBD2. V trimming: 10 bases; J trimming: 2 bases; junction bases outside the gene matches: 13. Germline V gene lookup returns CDR1 SNHLY and CDR2 FYNNEI. The CDR3 has 15 amino acids. CDR3 loop: CATWDPASGQETQYF. The CDR3 DNA sequence: TGTGCCACCTGGGACCCCGCTAGCGGACAAGAGACCCAGTACTTC. Full variable domain (rest looked up from reference TRBV2 and TRBJ2-5): EPEVTQTPSHQVTQMGQEVILRCVPISNHLYFYWYRQILGQKVEFLVSFYNNEISEKSEIFDDQFSVERPDGSNFTLKIRSTKLEDSAMYFCATWDPASGQETQYFGPGTRLLVL.

The chain employs TRBV4-1 and TRBJ2-1, with a weak D call TRBD2 (6 bases). V was shortened by 1 base and J by 9 bases, with 22 bases between the two germline ends. The CDR3 extends over 17 amino acids. CDR1 MGHRA and CDR2 YSYEKL come from the germline V gene. The DNA of the CDR3 is TGCGCCAGCAGCCAAGGCCCCACTGGCCTAGCGCATAGTGAGCAGTTCTTC. This gives the protein CASSQGPTGLAHSEQFF.

The rearrangement joins TRBV30 to TRBJ2-5, with 7 bases fitting TRBD2. The germline CDR1 and CDR2 sequences are GTSNPN and SVGIG (reference sequence). V was clipped by 4 bases and J by 5 bases; unmatched bases: 4. The CDR3 contains 12 residues. CDR3 in DNA: TGTGCCTGGACTAGCGGAGGGGAGACCCAGTACTTC. Translated, it gives CAWTSGGETQYF.

The V call is TRBV28, the J call TRBJ1-6; D is uncertain. Germline CDR1 is MDHEN and CDR2 is SYDVKM. V was cut by 9 bases and J by 10 bases, with 16 bases left in between. The CDR3 length is 13 residues. CDR3 in DNA: TGTGCCAGTAAACCCGGCGGAGTATCACCCCTCCACTTT. It encodes CASKPGGVSPLHF. Full variable domain (rest looked up from reference TRBV28 and TRBJ1-6): DVKVTQSSRYLVKRTGEKVFLECVQDMDHENMFWYRQDPGLGLRLIYFSYDVKMKEKGDIPEGYSVSREKKERFSLILESASTNQTSMYLCASKPGGVSPLHFGNGTRLTVT.

The V call is TRBV3-1 (or the pseudogene TRBV3-2), the J call TRBJ2-5; D remains unclear. V was shortened by 1 base and J by 3 bases, with 9 bases between the two germline ends. The CDR3 spans 14 residues. CDR1 is LGHDT and CDR2 is YNNKEL in the germline V gene (reference sequence). The CDR3 here is CASSQVRREETQYF. The CDR3 DNA reads as TGTGCCAGCAGCCAAGTGAGAAGAGAAGAGACCCAGTACTTC.

V is TRBV11-2 and J is TRBJ2-4, with TRBD2 as a possible D gene (5 bases). There are 17 residues in the CDR3. Trimming took 0 bases from V and 1 from J, leaving 13 bases between them. In germline, CDR1 is SGHAT, CDR2 FQNNGV. The CDR3 reads CASSLEGISGAKNIQYF. In nucleotides, the CDR3 is TGTGCCAGCAGCTTAGAGGGGATTTCGGGGGCCAAAAACATTCAGTACTTC. Full variable domain (rest looked up from reference TRBV11-2 and TRBJ2-4): EAGVAQSPRYKIIEKRQSVAFWCNPISGHATLYWYQQILGQGPKLLIQFQNNGVVDDSQLPKDRFSAERLKGVDSTLKIQPAKLEDSAVYLCASSLEGISGAKNIQYFGAGTRLSVL.

The rearrangement links TRBV25-1 to TRBJ1-1; perhaps TRBD1 as D (6 bases). The V gene's germline CDR1 is MGHDK and CDR2 SYGVNS. CDR3 length: 15 amino acids. V gave up 3 bases and J gave up 0 bases, with 11 bases separating them. The CDR3 DNA sequence: TGTGCCAGCAGTGAGCCAGGGGCAATGAACACTGAAGCTTTCTTT. Translated, it gives CASSEPGAMNTEAFF.

The chain is built from TRBV29-1 and TRBJ2-7; 10 bases line up with TRBD2. This CDR3 spans 12 amino acids. Trimming cost V 6 bases and J 6 bases; bases outside gene matches: 5. In germline, CDR1 is SQVTM, CDR2 ANQGSEA. The DNA of the CDR3 is TGCAGCGTCGGGACTAGCGCAATCGAGCAGTACTTC. Protein: CSVGTSAIEQYF.

The rearrangement joins TRBV27 to TRBJ1-5; unclear D gene. Trimming left V 5 bases short and J 2 bases short, with 7 bases between. The CDR3 consists of 13 residues. Germline-derived CDR1 and CDR2 are MNHEY and SMNVEV (reference sequence). CDR3 loop: CASSPVGNQPQHF. The CDR3 bases are TGTGCCAGCAGTCCCGTAGGCAATCAGCCCCAGCATTTT.

V gene TRBV19 combines with J gene TRBJ2-3; no firm D call. V shed 5 bases and J shed 11 bases, with 17 bases lying between them. In germline, CDR1 is LNHDA, CDR2 SQIVND (reference sequence). The CDR3 contains 13 residues. The CDR3 spells CASSASPSWGQYF. CDR3 coding DNA: TGTGCCAGTAGTGCCAGCCCGTCGTGGGGGCAGTATTTT.

The rearrangement links TRBV3-1 (or the pseudogene TRBV3-2) to TRBJ1-2; D gene ambiguous. Germline CDR1 is LGHDT and CDR2 is YNNKEL (reference sequence). The CDR3 length is 14 residues. The V and J ends lost 3 bases and 5 bases respectively, with 13 bases between them. The CDR3 loop reads CASSQRSLGYGYTF. CDR3 nucleotide sequence: TGTGCCAGCAGCCAGAGGTCGTTAGGGTATGGCTACACCTTC.

The gene calls are TRBV2 and TRBJ1-5; 9 positions match TRBD1. The CDR3 contains 16 residues. Trimming removed 3 bases from V and 11 bases from J; junction bases left unmatched: 14. CDR1 is SNHLY, CDR2 FYNNEI, per germline. CDR3 loop: CASSELQDRGIPAQHF. The CDR3 nucleotides are TGTGCCAGCAGTGAGTTGCAGGACAGGGGAATTCCGGCCCAGCATTTT.

The chain employs TRBV7-8 and TRBJ1-2, with 9 nucleotides matching TRBD1. The germline CDR1 and CDR2 sequences are SGHVS and FQNEAQ. The CDR3 loop spans 15 amino acids. J was trimmed by 5 bases and V by 8 bases; bases with no gene match: 12. CDR3 in DNA: TGTGCCAGCCTCCGGGACAGGGACCCCCGTTATGGCTACACCTTC. As protein: CASLRDRDPRYGYTF.